This TCR beta chain was recorded in a study of PD-L1 blockade in urothelial cancer. In the study overall: At 3 weeks (second dose) and 6 weeks after starting treatment, blood was analyzed.

Sample time point: peripheral blood 6 weeks after treatment start. Sequencing was performed with immunoSEQ multiplex PCR; in TCRdb, only in-frame clones are kept and a portion is missing. This sample has approximately 36,000 clones, with 84% found just once. Germline V gives CDR1 LNHNV, CDR2 YYDKDF (reference sequence). The CDR3 has 17 residues. J was trimmed by 5 bases and V by 0 bases; bases with no gene match: 9. This specimen consisted of PBMCs, obtained around atezolizumab (anti-PD-L1) treatment. This receptor was taken from a man aged 35 to 55 with urothelial cancer. V usage is TRBV15 and J usage is TRBJ2-3; TRBD2 matches at 9 bases. CDR3 in amino acids: CATSRDWAGAGGDTQYF. CDR3 DNA: TGTGCCACCAGCAGAGATTGGGCGGGAGCGGGGGGAGATACGCAGTATTTT.